The present T cell receptor (beta chain) was sequenced within a study of shared clonotypes between healthy human individuals. Looking at the study overall: Researchers assigned three CD4 naive, three CD4 memory, two CD8 naive and one CD8 memory plate to each donor.

It was at deep level that the assay was run. The repertoire was sequenced with immunoSEQ multiplex PCR; TCRdb's copy has only in-frame clones and lacks some. This table holds 2 million to 3 million clones, around nine tenths found once. As for this clone: Its antigen is as yet unknown.

Findings of the study overall: Generation probability values for non-shared clonotypes were lower than those for clonotypes shared by all four donors. Clonotype sharing across donors was expected to vary with sequencing depth.

Germline-derived CDR1 and CDR2 are MGHRA and YSYEKL. The CDR3 is made up of 17 amino acids. The V segment lost 0 bases and the J segment 7 bases; nucleotides outside the gene matches: 10. This chain joins TRBV4-1 and TRBJ2-7, with 12 bases matching TRBD2. This TCR came from a man aged 18 to 29 in good health. Sequenced sample: naive CD4+ T cells sorted from blood. Subset given: CD45RA+ positively selected. DNA of the CDR3: TGCGCCAGCAGCCAAGATCACGCTAGCGGGGGGGGAGGAGAGCAGTACTTC. Its protein product is CASSQDHASGGGGEQYF.